This is a list of T cell receptor beta chains from one sample in a study of blood T cell repertoires in COVID-19. The assay was immunoSEQ multiplex PCR, and TCRdb's table has in-frame clones only and misses some. The table includes approximately 250,000 clones, about 81% detected once. The sample taken for sequencing was PBMCs or T cells enriched from blood (not recorded which). These receptors originate from a man in his thirties or forties with acute COVID-19. Each CDR3 is given with its conserved first and last residue. Each record gives: CDR3 DNA, CDR3 protein, D gene, J gene, V gene, clone size. The D gene is left open where the match is weak. Clone size, where shown, is once, few, many, or a class for clones that have expanded.

DNA: TGTGCCAGCAGCCCCCTCGGAGGGCCTGAAAAACTGTTTTTT; CDR3: CASSPLGGPEKLFF; D: NA; J: TRBJ1-4; V: TRBV11-2; size: NA
DNA: TGCGCCAGCAGCCAAGATTTACCGGGGTCCTACAATGAGCAGTTCTTC; CDR3: CASSQDLPGSYNEQFF; D: NA; J: TRBJ2-1; V: TRBV4-3; size: few
DNA: TGTGCCAGCAGCCCGTTATCAACCTTCGAGGATACGCAGTATTTT; CDR3: CASSPLSTFEDTQYF; D: NA; J: TRBJ2-3; V: TRBV6-5; size: NA
DNA: TGTGCCAGCAGCGTAGGACTAGCGGGTGACAATGAGCAGTTCTTC; CDR3: CASSVGLAGDNEQFF; D: TRBD2; J: TRBJ2-1; V: TRBV9; size: NA
DNA: TGTGCCTCTTGTGAAGGCAGGGTGAACACTGAAGCTTTCTTT; CDR3: CASCEGRVNTEAFF; D: NA; J: TRBJ1-1; V: TRBV7-8; size: NA
DNA: TGTGCCAGCAGCCTCGGTCGCTCTGGGGCCAACGTCCTGACTTTC; CDR3: CASSLGRSGANVLTF; D: NA; J: TRBJ2-6; V: TRBV3-1/TRBV3-2; size: once
DNA: TGTGCCAGCAGCTTAGGACAGGGTCACAACAATGAGCAGTTCTTC; CDR3: CASSLGQGHNNEQFF; D: TRBD1; J: TRBJ2-1; V: TRBV7-3; size: NA
DNA: TGTGCCAGCAGCTTGTGGACAGGGGGAGGCACAGATACGCAGTATTTT; CDR3: CASSLWTGGGTDTQYF; D: TRBD1; J: TRBJ2-3; V: TRBV7-9; size: NA
DNA: TGTGCCAGCAGCCCCCTAGGGGGTGGTACTGAAGCTTTCTTT; CDR3: CASSPLGGGTEAFF; D: NA; J: TRBJ1-1; V: TRBV11-1; size: NA
DNA: TGTGCCAGCAGCACGGGGGGCGCGAAAGGTGAGCAGTTCTTC; CDR3: CASSTGGAKGEQFF; D: NA; J: TRBJ2-1; V: TRBV5-4; size: NA